This TCR beta chain comes out of a study of OX40 agonist ivuxolimab in advanced cancers. Study findings and constraints: Dosing at 0.1 to 3.0 mg/kg was accompanied by clonal expansion of CD4+ and CD8+ blood T cells by week 6.

In the case of this clone: Its specificity is not known.

Sampling times: baseline, cycle 4 day 1, cycle 7 day 1. Profiled with immunoSEQ multiplex PCR; TCRdb holds only in-frame clones, not every one. The sample has about 19,000 clones, around 88% seen once. This CDR3 is 14 amino acids long. Germline V gene data show CDR1 as WNHNN and CDR2 as SYGVQD (reference sequence). V gave up 0 bases and J gave up 7 bases, with 9 bases separating them. This sequence originates from an adult with an advanced solid tumor such as melanoma, head and neck, liver or kidney cancer. The specimen was CD4+ or CD8+ T cells sorted from blood, collected in a trial of the OX40 agonist ivuxolimab. The chain couples TRBV10-1 to TRBJ2-2; tentatively, D is TRBD2 (6 bases). The CDR3 sequence: CASSESTGVGELFF. The CDR3 DNA reads as TGCGCCAGCAGTGAGTCGACGGGGGTCGGGGAGCTGTTTTTT.